The 11 T cell receptor beta chains reported below all come from one sample, sequenced in a study of T cell repertoires in cytomegalovirus infection. TCRdb processed the reads anew with MiXCR; each CDR3 protein has one entry. The sample includes around 180,000 distinct CDR3 sequences, approximately 19% of them seen just once. The sequenced sample was PBMCs. The receptors were sampled from a human donor in good health (CMV status not recorded). Some clones in this sample may be carry-over from other donors' samples.

This clonotype was picked up a small number of times. The rearrangement links TRBV11-2 to TRBJ2-1, with 8 bases fitting TRBD2. CDR1 and CDR2 from the germline V gene are SGHAT and FQNNGV. The J segment lost 4 bases and the V segment lost 5 bases, leaving 13 bases of the junction unmatched. CDR3 length: 17 residues. The CDR3 here is CASSPRGLAGSYNEQFF. The CDR3 DNA is TGTGCCAGCAGCCCACGGGGTTTAGCGGGGAGTTACAATGAGCAGTTCTTC.

Notes on this clonotype: This is likely a read error, given that the CDR3 carries no conserved phenylalanine or tryptophan at its end. This chain uses TRBV28 with TRBJ2-7, with D perhaps matching TRBD2 (5 bases). This CDR3 contains 12 residues. The V and J ends lost 9 bases and 2 bases respectively, with 11 bases between them. CDR1 is MDHEN, CDR2 SYDVKM, per germline. The CDR3 is CASRGLTYEQYS. The CDR3 DNA is TGTGCCAGTAGAGGACTTACCTACGAGCAGTACTCC.

Many counts were recorded for this clonotype. The chain has TRBV7-2 and TRBJ1-5; D call uncertain. Germline-derived CDR1 and CDR2 are SGHTA and FQGNSA. The ends were cut back, 2 bases at V and 1 base at J, with 3 bases in the middle. This CDR3 has 13 residues. CDR3 loop: CASSLLSNQPQHF. CDR3 coding DNA: TGTGCCAGCAGCTTACTCAGCAATCAGCCCCAGCATTTT.

The table lists this clonotype with a few counts. The chain combines TRBV12-3 or TRBV12-4 with TRBJ2-1, with TRBD2 identical over 7 bases. The CDR3 is made up of 17 amino acids. The trim removed 5 bases at V and 0 bases at J, leaving 10 bases unmatched. CDR3 bases: TGTGCCAGCAGTGCCGAAGCGGGGTCCCGCTCCTACAATGAGCAGTTCTTC. Amino acids: CASSAEAGSRSYNEQFF.

This clonotype has only a few counts. V and J are TRBV27 and TRBJ2-5; D remains ambiguous. With 1 base removed from V and 5 bases from J, the gap between germline ends came to 5 bases. Germline V gives CDR1 MNHEY, CDR2 SMNVEV (reference sequence). The length of the CDR3 is 12 residues. CDR3 sequence reads: CASSLYGETQYF. Here the CDR3 DNA reads TGTGCCAGCAGTTTATACGGGGAGACCCAGTACTTC.

This clonotype was picked up many times. This chain connects TRBV7-2 to TRBJ1-1; the D gene is possibly TRBD1 (5 bases). V lost 7 bases and J lost 4, with 16 bases in between. This CDR3 has 14 amino acids. The germline CDR1 and CDR2 sequences are SGHTA and FQGNSA. The CDR3, as DNA: TGTGCCAGCACCCGGGACTTTGGGGGCACTGAAGCTTTCTTT. It yields the protein CASTRDFGGTEAFF.

This clonotype was detected ten times or more. V and J are TRBV28 and TRBJ1-2, with D possibly matching TRBD1 (5 bases). V was trimmed by 5 bases and J by 8 bases, leaving 15 bases between them. The CDR3 loop spans 13 amino acids. CDR1 and CDR2 (germline): MDHEN, SYDVKM. The DNA of the CDR3 is TGTGCCAGCAGTCTCCAGGGATCGAACGGCTACACCTTC. Its protein product is CASSLQGSNGYTF.

J is TRBJ1-2 and V is TRBV28, with D perhaps TRBD1 (5 bases). Germline V gives CDR1 MDHEN, CDR2 SYDVKM. The V and J ends lost 5 bases and 8 bases respectively, with 21 bases between them. The CDR3 runs to 15 residues. DNA for the CDR3: TGTGCCAGCAGTCCGGGGTGGCAGGGATCGGCCGGCTACACCTTC. As protein: CASSPGWQGSAGYTF.

This clonotype was observed at least ten times. The V and J genes are TRBV6-2 or TRBV6-3 and TRBJ2-2; no clear D. This CDR3 has 12 amino acids. The V end was cut by 0 bases, the J end by 4 bases, with 0 bases between. Germline V gene data show CDR1 as MNHEY and CDR2 as SVGEGT. In DNA form, the CDR3 reads TGTGCCAGCAGTTACTCCACCGGGGAGCTGTTTTTT. This codes for CASSYSTGELFF.

This clonotype has at least ten counts. The chain uses TRBV7-2 and TRBJ1-1, with TRBD1 matching over 10 bases. The CDR3 extends over 14 amino acids. Germline trimming cut 5 bases from V and 1 base from J; bases unmatched to any gene: 1. Germline V gene data show CDR1 as SGHTA and CDR2 as FQGNSA. As DNA, the CDR3 is TGTGCCAGCAGCCGACAGGGGGCGAACACTGAAGCTTTCTTT. It yields the protein CASSRQGANTEAFF. The variable domain in full, completed from reference TRBV7-2 and TRBJ1-1, reads GAGVSQSPSNKVTEKGKDVELRCDPISGHTALYWYRQSLGQGLEFLIYFQGNSAPDKSGLPSDRFSAERTGGSVSTLTIQRTQQEDSAVYLCASSRQGANTEAFFGQGTRLTVV.

The V gene is TRBV7-3, the J gene TRBJ2-3; TRBD2 aligns across 8 bases. The CDR3 has 16 amino acids. In germline, CDR1 is SGHTA, CDR2 FQGTGA. The V segment lost 6 bases and the J segment 2 bases; nucleotides outside the gene matches: 10. The CDR3 sequence: CASSRGLGHSTDTQYF. CDR3 bases: TGTGCCAGCAGTCGGGGACTAGGCCATTCCACAGATACGCAGTATTTT. Filled out from reference TRBV7-3 and TRBJ2-3, the complete variable domain reads GAGVSQTPSNKVTEKGKYVELRCDPISGHTALYWYRQSLGQGPEFLIYFQGTGAADDSGLPNDRFFAVRPEGSVSTLKIQRTERGDSAVYLCASSRGLGHSTDTQYFGPGTRLTVL.